This is a list of T cell receptor beta chains from one sample in a study of T cells after yellow fever vaccination. TCRdb re-analysed the 5' RACE reads in MiXCR, keeping a single row per CDR3 protein. The table lists about 340,000 distinct CDR3 sequences, around 13% of them singletons. The sample consisted of CD4+ T cells sorted from PBMCs, taken 15 days after the yellow fever booster vaccination. These receptors were taken from a man aged 18 to 30 who received the YFV17D yellow fever vaccine. The CDR3 runs from the conserved cysteine through the conserved F or W. Each record gives: V gene, D gene, J gene, clone size, CDR3 DNA, CDR3 protein. A D gene is named only where the DNA matches it firmly. Clone size is given for some rows only: seen once, a few or many times, or a class if the clone is expanded.

TRBV5-1	-	TRBJ1-1	-	TGCGCCAGCAGCCCGAAAGACACGAACACTGAAGCTTTCTTT	CASSPKDTNTEAFF
TRBV2	-	TRBJ2-5	few	TGTGCCAGCAGTGAACAGCAAGAGACCCAGTACTTC	CASSEQQETQYF
TRBV25-1	-	TRBJ2-3	few	TGTGCCAGCAGCCAGGGACTTTCCACAGATACGCAGTATTTT	CASSQGLSTDTQYF
TRBV5-1	TRBD1	TRBJ1-2	-	TGCGCCAGCAGTTACTCAGGACAGGACGGCTACTATGGCTACACCTTC	CASSYSGQDGYYGYTF
TRBV6-5	TRBD1	TRBJ1-2	-	TGTGCCAGCACCGACCCCCGGGACAGTAACTATGGCTACACCTTC	CASTDPRDSNYGYTF
TRBV7-8	-	TRBJ2-6	few	TGTGCCAGCAGCTTAAGATCCGCCGGGGGCCGTGGGGCCAACGTCCTGACTTTC	CASSLRSAGGRGANVLTF
TRBV6-2/TRBV6-3	-	TRBJ1-1	-	TGTGCCAGCCAATCCCTGGGGGTCACTGAAGCTTTCTTT	CASQSLGVTEAFF
TRBV5-1	TRBD2	TRBJ2-3	few	TGCGCCAGCAGTCCTCGGGCTAGCGGGGGTAGCACAGATACGCAGTATTTT	CASSPRASGGSTDTQYF
TRBV11-2	-	TRBJ2-3	few	TGTGCCAGCAGCACTAGGACAGGCACAGATACGCAGTATTTT	CASSTRTGTDTQYF
TRBV4-1	-	TRBJ1-6	few	TGCGCCAGCAGCCCCACCGGGGCGAATGGGGATTCACCCCTCCACTTT	CASSPTGANGDSPLHF
TRBV6-2/TRBV6-3	-	TRBJ2-5	-	TGTGCCAGCAGTAAGGGCGGGGAGACCCAGTACTTC	CASSKGGETQYF
TRBV4-2	-	TRBJ2-5	-	TGTGCCAGCAGCCAAGGGGAGGGGGCCAGAAGAGAGACCCAGTACTTC	CASSQGEGARRETQYF
TRBV7-9	TRBD1	TRBJ2-6	-	TGTGCCAGCAGCTGGAGCCGTACAGGGGGGCCCTCTGGGGCCAACGTCCTGACTTTC	CASSWSRTGGPSGANVLTF
TRBV5-1	-	TRBJ1-3	-	TGCGCCAGCAGCGGGACTGACGCTGGAAACACCATATATTTT	CASSGTDAGNTIYF
TRBV7-2	-	TRBJ1-2	-	TGTGCCAGCAGCCCGGACAGTCATAACTATGGCTACACCTTC	CASSPDSHNYGYTF
TRBV4-2	-	TRBJ2-3	many	TGTGCCAGCAGCCAAGCGAGCGGCACAGATACGCAGTATTTT	CASSQASGTDTQYF
TRBV20-1	-	TRBJ2-3	few	TGCAGTGCTAGAGCCTACGGCACAGATACGCAGTATTTT	CSARAYGTDTQYF
TRBV18	TRBD1	TRBJ1-2	-	TGTGCCAGCTCACCAGGACAGGGGGCGCGAGGCTACACCTTC	CASSPGQGARGYTF
TRBV3-1	-	TRBJ2-5	-	TGTGCCAGCAGCCAAGAGTACGGGGCCCTCCAAGAGACCCAGTACTTC	CASSQEYGALQETQYF
TRBV4-1	-	TRBJ1-1	few	TGCGCCAGCAGCCAGGGATTATTGAACACTGGAGCTTTCTTT	CASSQGLLNTGAFF
TRBV7-2	-	TRBJ2-4	few	TGTGCCAGCAGCCCCCACGACGCGGGATTAGCCAAAAACATTCAGTACTTC	CASSPHDAGLAKNIQYF
TRBV6-2/TRBV6-3	-	TRBJ2-2	-	TGTGCCAGCAGTCGGACAGCGCGGGGCACCGGGGAGCTGTTTTTT	CASSRTARGTGELFF
TRBV10-3	TRBD1	TRBJ1-2	few	TGTGCCATCAGAACCGGACAGGGTCGGGGCTACACCTTC	CAIRTGQGRGYTF
TRBV6-5	-	TRBJ1-2	-	TGTGCCAGCAGTTCTCCTGTGGGCTACACCTTC	CASSSPVGYTF
TRBV20-1	-	TRBJ1-2	few	TGCAGTGCTGTAACAGGGAACTATGGCTACACCTTC	CSAVTGNYGYTF
TRBV12-3/TRBV12-4	-	TRBJ1-3	many	TGTGCCAGCAGACTACAGGTGATCTCTGGAAACACCATATATTTT	CASRLQVISGNTIYF
TRBV4-1	TRBD2	TRBJ2-3	few	TGCGCCAGCAGCCATCCCGATGGTAGGGCCCCTGGGGGGGGGGGCACAGATACGCAGTATTTT	CASSHPDGRAPGGGGTDTQYF
TRBV19	-	TRBJ2-1	-	TGTGCCAGTAGTCAGGGGCACAATGAGCAGTTCTTC	CASSQGHNEQFF
TRBV4-2	-	TRBJ1-1	few	TGTGCCAGCAGCCAAGTTTGGAACACTGAAGCTTTCTTT	CASSQVWNTEAFF
TRBV7-9	-	TRBJ1-1	few	TGTGCCAGCAGCTTATTTCCCGGGGGTAGCACTGAAGCTTTCTTT	CASSLFPGGSTEAFF
TRBV11-2	-	TRBJ2-4	-	TGTGCCAGCAGCTTAGTTCGGGGGAAAACCGTTGATATAAACATTCAGTACTTC	CASSLVRGKTVDINIQYF
TRBV20-1	-	TRBJ2-3	-	TGCAGTGCCCGGACAGTCAGCACAGATACGCAGTATTTT	CSARTVSTDTQYF
TRBV10-3	TRBD2	TRBJ2-5	few	TGTGCCACCCAGACTAGCGGGAACCAAGAGACCCAGTACTTC	CATQTSGNQETQYF
TRBV25-1	-	TRBJ2-2	-	TGTGCCAGCAGGGACGGGCGGACGGGGAACACCGGGGAGCTGTTTTTT	CASRDGRTGNTGELFF
TRBV5-1	TRBD2	TRBJ2-5	-	TGCGCCAGCAGCGGAACCGGGGGGGACGAGACCCAGTACTTC	CASSGTGGDETQYF
TRBV2	TRBD1	TRBJ2-1	-	TGTGCCAGCAGTGAAGTAGGGACAGGGGTCAATGAGCAGTTCTTC	CASSEVGTGVNEQFF
TRBV5-1	-	TRBJ1-1	-	TGCGCCAGCAGCTTGGGTGGAGGGAGAGAAGCTTTCTTT	CASSLGGGREAFF
TRBV7-2	-	TRBJ2-3	few	TGTGCCAGCAGCTTAGGGGGGCCTACGCAGTATTTT	CASSLGGPTQYF
TRBV6-5	TRBD1	TRBJ1-3	few	TGTGCCAGCAGTTACGCCATGACAGGGGGAAACACCATATATTTT	CASSYAMTGGNTIYF
TRBV6-1	TRBD1	TRBJ1-1	many	TGTGCCACCCGGACAGGGGTGTACACTGAAGCTTTCTTT	CATRTGVYTEAFF
TRBV4-2	-	TRBJ2-5	few	TGTGCCAGCAGCCAAGGGGGCGTGGGAACGGAGACCCAGTACTTC	CASSQGGVGTETQYF
TRBV6-5	TRBD2	TRBJ2-5	many	TGTGCCAGCACCGAACTAGCGGAAGAGACCCAGTACTTC	CASTELAEETQYF